This T cell receptor beta chain is from a study of blood T cell repertoires in COVID-19. In the study overall: Collection of acute and convalescent COVID-19 samples took place in the United States, Italy and Spain. T cells, B-cell-depleted T cells, or PBMCs provided the cDNA or gDNA that served as material.

Germline V gene sequence: CDR1 LNHNV, CDR2 YYDKDF (reference sequence). The CDR3 sequence is 15 residues long. The junction had 8 bases not matched to a gene; V was cut back by 5 bases and J by 3 bases. Original analysis: Amplification with reference gene primers provided the estimates of nucleated cell counts. The table came from immunoSEQ multiplex PCR; TCRdb's copy has only in-frame clones and leaves some out. D and trimming were read from the DNA, whereas the V and J calls and clone size are those reported in that table. The data show around 100,000 clones, with approximately 80% seen just once and more than 4.5% held by the top ten. This clone occurred a few times.

What was sequenced was peripheral blood. The chain couples TRBV15 to TRBJ2-7; 9 nucleotides align to TRBD1. The sequence was collected from a man aged 60-69 years with acute or convalescent COVID-19. The CDR3 reads CATSQEGQGRYEQYF. For the CDR3, the DNA is TGTGCCACCAGCCAGGAGGGACAGGGACGCTACGAGCAGTACTTC.